This T cell receptor beta chain was captured in a study of human thymus T cells. Data came from immunoSEQ multiplex PCR; TCRdb stores just in-frame clones and leaves some out. The sample has about 78,000 clones; roughly 96% are singletons. The thymus was resected at corrective cardiac surgery. CDR3 length equals 16 residues. Germline V gene sequence: CDR1 SNHLY, CDR2 FYNNEI. Trimming took off 1 base at V and 2 bases at J, with 15 bases between the two ends. Sequences were obtained from thymus tissue. The rearrangement links TRBV2 to TRBJ2-7; no firm D call. This TCR was recovered from a boy younger than two with a congenital heart defect but otherwise immunologically healthy. The CDR3 region has the DNA TGTGCCAGCAGTGAAGGTAGGGCAGCGCGAACCTACGAGCAGTACTTC. This sequence encodes CASSEGRAARTYEQYF.